Included here is one T cell receptor (beta chain) sequence, with context. No antigen is known for it. Assay: immunoSEQ multiplex PCR; the TCRdb copy retains only in-frame clones and omits some. The sample records tens of thousands of clones, roughly 89% being singletons. This specimen comes from a study of OX40 agonist ivuxolimab in advanced cancers. Study in general: In this trial design, patients received ivuxolimab intravenously at 0.01 to 10 mg/kg every 2 weeks. Three partial responders included one hepatocellular carcinoma patient and two cutaneous melanoma patients. Study outcomes and limitations: CD8+ T cells showed, on average, more clonal expansion than CD4+ cells.

Enrollment shut out patients with autoimmune disease history or systemic immunosuppression. The CDR3 runs 17 residues. The germline V gene encodes CDR1 MNHEY and CDR2 SMNVEV (reference sequence). Trimming took 3 bases from V and 5 from J; bases not matched to a gene: 13. The chain combines TRBV27 with TRBJ2-3, with 8 bases fitting TRBD2. The TCR originated in an adult with an advanced solid tumor such as melanoma, head and neck, liver or kidney cancer. The source material was CD4+ or CD8+ T cells sorted from blood, sampled in a trial of the OX40 agonist ivuxolimab. The DNA for the CDR3 is TGTGCCAGCAGTTTGGATCCCGGGGGGGCCGTGGGAGATACGCAGTATTTT. It translates to CASSLDPGGAVGDTQYF.